This TCR beta chain came from a study of shared clonotypes between healthy human individuals. As for the study in general: The donors, two women and three men, were aged 18 to 49. Study observations and caveats: Clonotype sharing among the donors was expected to vary with sequencing depth. Generation probabilities were higher for clonotypes shared across all four sorted-subset donors than for unshared ones. Richness estimates generally favored naive over memory subsets.

Trimming cost V 5 bases and J 1 base, with 12 bases left between them. CDR1 and CDR2 (germline): SGHDT, YYEEEE. The CDR3 has 14 residues. Turning to this clone: What it recognizes is unknown.

The method was immunoSEQ multiplex PCR; TCRdb's version includes in-frame clones alone and lacks a portion of them. The profile shows about 1.5 million clones, 95% to 99% of them singletons. This clonotype was sampled from a man aged 25-45 years in good health. Sequenced: naive CD4+ T cells sorted from blood. Subset described: CD45RA+ positively selected. The chain carries TRBV5-6 and TRBJ1-2; D unclear. CDR3: CASSNGRHNYGYTF. The CDR3 DNA reads TGTGCCAGCAGTAATGGACGGCATAACTATGGCTACACCTTC.